This TCR beta chain is from a study of T-cell reconstitution after alpha-beta-depleted transplantation in children. Preparing the TCRbeta library involved the use of unique molecular identifiers. TCRdb processed the PCR reads anew with MiXCR; each CDR3 protein has one entry. The sample lists around 960,000 distinct CDR3 sequences; around 30% were seen once. With 5 bases removed from V and 0 bases from J, the gap between germline ends came to 18 bases. CDR3 length: 16 amino acids. Germline V gives CDR1 DFQATT, CDR2 SNEGSKA (reference sequence). This sequence was found in a boy younger than two who had a stem cell transplant for SCID, so the T cells may come from the graft donor. This sample comprised PBMCs, mostly from graft donor cells, obtained 360 days after TCRalphabeta/CD19-depleted stem cell transplant. The chain uses TRBV20-1 and TRBJ2-3; no clear D. CDR3 protein: CSADAIQSSSTDTQYF. The CDR3, as DNA: TGCAGTGCTGATGCCATACAGTCATCTAGCACAGATACGCAGTATTTT.